This paragraph reports one T cell receptor (beta chain). Everyone who took part was 18 to 89 years old, and they came from about two dozen US areas. V was pared by 2 bases and J by 2 bases, with 10 bases between. The CDR3 covers 15 residues. The V gene's germline CDR1 is SGHRS and CDR2 YFSETQ. This sample is part of a study of blood T cell repertoires in COVID-19. Turning to the study itself: Specimens from acute and convalescent COVID-19 originated in the United States, Italy and Spain. T cells, B-cell-depleted T cells, or PBMCs supplied cDNA or gDNA.

Here immunoSEQ multiplex PCR was the method, and the copy in TCRdb shows in-frame clones only, minus some. In the table there are about 260,000 clones, 90% of which are singletons. The sample comprised PBMCs or T cells enriched from blood (not recorded which). The clonotype was recovered from a man in his forties or fifties who had been exposed to COVID-19. The chain carries TRBV5-1 and TRBJ2-2, with a tentative D call TRBD2 (7 bases). Written as DNA, the CDR3 is TGCGCCAGCAGCTTCGGGGGGCTTAACACCGGGGAGCTGTTTTTT. It is translated as CASSFGGLNTGELFF.